Shown below are 9 T cell receptor beta chains from a single sample sequenced in a study of beta chain features in type 1 diabetes. Notes on the study in general: Across all four CD4+ subsets, people with type 1 diabetes showed modestly shorter TCRB CDR3s.

Antigens for these TCRs are unknown. What was sequenced were expressed TCRB transcripts, since all of the isolated RNA had been reverse transcribed. This table comes from immunoSEQ multiplex PCR, and its TCRdb copy is limited to in-frame clones, with some not included. Altogether around 710,000 clones are present, around 11% being singletons, with the ten largest covering roughly 0.12%. The sequencing input was naive CD4+ T cells from blood. The receptors come from a man younger than 45 with type 1 diabetes.

The rearrangement uses TRBV7-9 and TRBJ2-7; D uncertain. CDR1 is SEHNR, CDR2 FQNEAQ, per germline (reference sequence). This CDR3 is 14 amino acids long. The ends were cut back, 5 bases at V and 1 base at J, with 12 bases in the middle. CDR3 amino acids: CASSTNTLSYEQYF. The CDR3 DNA follows: TGTGCCAGCAGCACCAACACACTTTCCTACGAGCAGTACTTC. Combining the CDR3 with reference TRBV7-9 and TRBJ2-7 gives the whole variable domain DTGVSQNPRHKITKRGQNVTFRCDPISEHNRLYWYRQTLGQGPEFLTYFQNEAQLEKSRLLSDRFSAERPKGSFSTLEIQRTEQGDSAMYLCASSTNTLSYEQYFGPGTRLTVT.

V and J are TRBV27 and TRBJ1-3, with D unresolved. This CDR3 contains 17 residues. V was pared by 5 bases and J by 2 bases, with 19 bases between. CDR1 MNHEY and CDR2 SMNVEV come from the germline V gene (reference sequence). Here the CDR3 reads CASSASIFPNAGNTIYF. The CDR3 DNA sequence: TGTGCCAGCAGTGCTTCAATCTTTCCTAACGCTGGAAACACCATATATTTT.

The V call is TRBV7-2, the J call TRBJ2-7; perhaps TRBD1 as D (6 bases). This CDR3 contains 14 residues. Trimming removed 5 bases at V and 2 bases at J, with 13 bases between. The germline CDR1 and CDR2 sequences are SGHTA and FQGNSA. The CDR3 coding sequence is TGTGCCAGCAGCCTTAGGACAGAGGCCTACGAGCAGTACTTC. It is translated as CASSLRTEAYEQYF.

This clone was counted only a few times. The V call is TRBV5-1, the J call TRBJ2-3; D remains unclear. Germline lookup yields CDR1 SGHRS and CDR2 YFSETQ. Trimming shortened V by 4 bases and J by 6 bases, and 15 bases separated the two germline ends. The CDR3 spans 14 residues. CDR3 bases: TGCGCCAGCAGCCCCGGACGGCTGGACGATACGCAGTATTTT. Translated: CASSPGRLDDTQYF.

The chain carries TRBV10-3 and TRBJ1-4; 8 nucleotides agree with TRBD1. V lost 4 bases, J lost 8 bases, and 9 bases stayed unmatched. CDR1 is ENHRY and CDR2 is SYGVKD in the germline V gene. This CDR3 is 15 amino acids long. The chain's CDR3 is CAISVGQGGREKLFF. CDR3 coding DNA: TGTGCCATCAGTGTCGGACAGGGTGGTCGGGAAAAACTGTTTTTT.

This clone was observed a few times. This chain connects TRBV7-2 to TRBJ2-3; D not certain. This CDR3 has 15 amino acids. CDR1 is SGHTA and CDR2 is FQGNSA in the germline V gene. V was trimmed by 3 bases and J by 0 bases, leaving 10 bases between them. The CDR3 bases are TGTGCCAGCAGCTTCGTTGGGCCTAGCACAGATACGCAGTATTTT. Its translation: CASSFVGPSTDTQYF.

This clone was recorded a few times. The chain recombines TRBV9 with TRBJ2-5; D remains ambiguous. The CDR3 is 13 amino acids. Trimming pared 3 bases from V and 4 bases from J, leaving 10 bases between. Germline V lookup: CDR1 SGDLS, CDR2 YYNGEE. The CDR3: CASSGPPGETQYF. In DNA, the CDR3 is TGTGCCAGCAGCGGCCCGCCGGGAGAGACCCAGTACTTC.

As for this clone: The junction does not match germline at one end; this may be a read error. Additional DNA sequences in this sample encode the identical CDR3. The genes are TRBV7-7 and TRBJ1-1; TRBD1 matches 10 bases. Germline values: CDR1 SSHAT, CDR2 FNYEAQ (reference sequence). The CDR3 is 13 residues long. DNA of the CDR3: TGTGCTAGCAGTCGGGACAGGGGCACTGAAGCTTTCTTT. Translation gives CASSRDRGTEAFF.

This clone was counted a few times. The gene calls are TRBV7-2 and TRBJ2-7; a possible D gene is TRBD1 (6 bases). CDR1 is SGHTA and CDR2 is FQGNSA in the germline V gene. V lost 5 bases and J 4 bases, leaving 21 bases between the germline ends. CDR3 length equals 16 residues. The CDR3 reads CASSTNRDPAVYEQYF. Written as DNA, the CDR3 is TGTGCCAGCAGCACTAACAGGGACCCCGCAGTTTACGAGCAGTACTTC.